The subject of this entry is one TCR beta chain. Its antigen is unknown. This sample was taken from a study of T-cell reconstitution after alpha-beta-depleted transplantation in children. Whole-study results and caveats: Once a year had passed after transplant, T-cell counts and diversity came mostly from newly produced T cells. Surviving recipient T cells and thymic progenitors produced the high day-60 TCRbeta diversity seen in some patients. Two months or so post-transplant, alpha-beta T cells reportedly derived from several hundred expanded graft clones.

The CDR3 length is 15 residues. CDR1 and CDR2 (germline): KGHSH, LQKENI. The V end lost 5 bases, the J end lost 0 bases, and 11 bases lay between the germline ends. For TCRbeta, the library was prepared with unique molecular identifiers. MiXCR was run by TCRdb on the PCR reads, yielding one entry per CDR3 protein. Of some 310,000 distinct CDR3 sequences in the sample, approximately 23% were seen once. The receptor was isolated from a male patient aged 10 to 17 who had a stem cell transplant for acute lymphoblastic leukemia, so the T cells may come from the graft donor. The sample in question was PBMCs, mostly from graft donor cells, obtained 180 days after TCRalphabeta/CD19-depleted stem cell transplant. The chain has TRBV18 and TRBJ2-4, with no clear D. CDR3 coding DNA: TGTGCCAGCTCATCACTTGGCCTAGCCAAAAACATTCAGTACTTC. Residues: CASSSLGLAKNIQYF.